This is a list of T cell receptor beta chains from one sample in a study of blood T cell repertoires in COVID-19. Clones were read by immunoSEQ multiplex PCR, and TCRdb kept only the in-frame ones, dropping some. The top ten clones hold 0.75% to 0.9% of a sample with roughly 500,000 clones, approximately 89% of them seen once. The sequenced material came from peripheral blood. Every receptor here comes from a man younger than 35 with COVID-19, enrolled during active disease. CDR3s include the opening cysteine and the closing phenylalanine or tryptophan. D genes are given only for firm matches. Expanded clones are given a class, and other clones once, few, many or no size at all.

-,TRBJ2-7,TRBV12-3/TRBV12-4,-,TGTGCCAGCAGTTTAGTGAGGGAGTCCGGGCAGTACTTC,CASSLVRESGQYF
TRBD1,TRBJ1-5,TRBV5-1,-,TGCGCCAGCAGCTCACACCGGGACAGCTCTCTAGAGAGCAATCAGCCCCAGCATTTT,CASSSHRDSSLESNQPQHF
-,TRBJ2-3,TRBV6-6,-,TGTGCCAGCAGAGAAGGGGAAGATACGCAGTATTTT,CASREGEDTQYF
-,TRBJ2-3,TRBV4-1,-,TGCGCCAGCAGCCAAGGGGGCGGGGTGAACACAGATACGCAGTATTTT,CASSQGGGVNTDTQYF
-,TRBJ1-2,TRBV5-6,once,TGTGCCAGCAGCTTGGTGGTCGGCAGGGCATTTAGAGGCTACACCTTC,CASSLVVGRAFRGYTF
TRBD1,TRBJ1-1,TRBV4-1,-,TGCGCCAGCAGGGGGACAGGGGGGGTGATGAACACTGAAGCTTTCTTT,CASRGTGGVMNTEAFF
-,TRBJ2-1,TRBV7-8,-,TGTGCCAGCAGCTTCGCCCTGAGCTCCTACAATGAGCAGTTCTTC,CASSFALSSYNEQFF
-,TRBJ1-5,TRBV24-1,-,TGTGCCACCACCCCGTCGGGGGAGAGCAATCAGCCCCAGCATTTT,CATTPSGESNQPQHF
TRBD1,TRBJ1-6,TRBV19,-,TGTGCCAGTCAGGACAGGGCGCAGTCACCCCTCCACTTT,CASQDRAQSPLHF
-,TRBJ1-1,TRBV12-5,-,TGTGCTAGCTACAGGGCCCCAGGTACTGAAGCTTTCTTT,CASYRAPGTEAFF
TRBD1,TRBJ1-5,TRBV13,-,TGTGCCAGCAGCTTAGGAGGGGGCTTAAATCAGCCCCAGCATTTT,CASSLGGGLNQPQHF
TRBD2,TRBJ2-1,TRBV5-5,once,TGTGCCAGCAGCCATAGCGGGGGGGGCGATGAGCAGTTCTTC,CASSHSGGGDEQFF
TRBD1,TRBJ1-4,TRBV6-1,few,TGTGCCAGCAGTGACCGTTCGTTTAGACAGGGCGCAGAAAAACTGTTTTTT,CASSDRSFRQGAEKLFF
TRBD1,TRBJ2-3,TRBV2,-,TGTGCCAGCACGACAGGGCGCACAGATACGCAGTATTTT,CASTTGRTDTQYF
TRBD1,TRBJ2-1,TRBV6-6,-,TGTGCCAGCAGTCAGGTCGCCGGGACAGGGGGGATGAATGAGCAGTTCTTC,CASSQVAGTGGMNEQFF
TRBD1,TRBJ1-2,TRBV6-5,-,TGTGCCAGCAGTTACTCGATACAGGGGTTTGGCTACACCTTC,CASSYSIQGFGYTF
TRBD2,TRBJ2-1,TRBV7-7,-,TGTGCCAGCAGCCCCGGACTAGCGGGGTACAATGAGCAGTTCTTC,CASSPGLAGYNEQFF
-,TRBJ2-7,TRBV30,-,TGTGCCTGGAGTGACGGGATTTACGAGCAGTACTTC,CAWSDGIYEQYF
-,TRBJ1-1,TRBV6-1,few,TGTGCCAGCAGTGAAAGGGGGAACACTGAAGCTTTCTTT,CASSERGNTEAFF
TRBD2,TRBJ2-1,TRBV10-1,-,TGCGCCAGCAGTGACTTGGTACCGGGACTAGCCTCGTTTGATGAGCAGTTCTTC,CASSDLVPGLASFDEQFF
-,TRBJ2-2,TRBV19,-,TGTGCCAGTAGTATAGCTGACAAAGGCGGGGAGCTGTTTTTT,CASSIADKGGELFF
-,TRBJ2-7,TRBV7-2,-,TGTGCCAGCAGATCTGCCTACGAGCAGTACTTC,CASRSAYEQYF
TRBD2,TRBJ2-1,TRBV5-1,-,TGCGCCAGCAGCTTGGATCCCATGGGACTAGCGGCCTACAATGAGCAGTTCTTC,CASSLDPMGLAAYNEQFF